Listed below are T cell receptor beta chains from one sample, sequenced in a study of T cells after yellow fever vaccination. TCRdb used MiXCR to reprocess the 5' RACE reads, holding one entry per CDR3 protein. The sample yields approximately 110,000 distinct CDR3 sequences, roughly 8.9% seen once. The material was CD8+ T cells sorted from PBMCs, obtained 45 days after the yellow fever booster vaccination. The receptor set was obtained from a man younger than 45 who received the YFV17D yellow fever vaccine. Each CDR3 is given with its conserved first and last residue. The D gene is left open where the match is weak. The size field is filled for only some rows; it gives once, few, many or a size class.

D,size,J,V,DNA,CDR3
TRBD1,many,TRBJ2-6,TRBV7-9,TGTGCCAGCAGCCCGATACGAGGGGGCGGAGGGGCCAACGTCCTGACTTTC,CASSPIRGGGGANVLTF
.,.,TRBJ2-7,TRBV5-1,TGCGCCAGCAGCTTGGGGCTCGGGAGAGCCTACGAGCAGTACTTC,CASSLGLGRAYEQYF
.,.,TRBJ2-7,TRBV27,TGTGCCAGCGTACAGCAGGGGAGGACCTACGAGCAGTACTTC,CASVQQGRTYEQYF
TRBD2,many,TRBJ2-1,TRBV20-1,TGCAGTGCCAAGGGACTAGCGGGAGCAATCGGCTACAATGAGCAGTTCTTC,CSAKGLAGAIGYNEQFF
TRBD2,many,TRBJ2-7,TRBV5-8,TGTGCCAGCAGCTCCCCACTAGCGGGAATGAGCGAGCAGTACTTC,CASSSPLAGMSEQYF
TRBD2,few,TRBJ2-7,TRBV7-2,TGTGCCAGCAGCCGGGGCTGGGGGGGAAACTACGAGCAGTACTTC,CASSRGWGGNYEQYF
.,many,TRBJ2-3,TRBV4-3,TGCGCCAGCAGCCAGCTGGGGGTCACCGAGCTCGCAGATACGCAGTATTTT,CASSQLGVTELADTQYF
.,many,TRBJ2-7,TRBV5-6,TGTGCCAGCAGCGGCCCGGTGGGGTACGAGCAGTACTTC,CASSGPVGYEQYF
.,many,TRBJ2-7,TRBV20-1,TGCAGTGCTAGAGACGCGCCCTGGACTACTAACTACGAGCAGTACTTC,CSARDAPWTTNYEQYF
.,many,TRBJ2-4,TRBV2,TGTGCCAGCAGTGCCTCCCTCAGTGGCAAAAACATTCAGTACTTC,CASSASLSGKNIQYF
TRBD2,few,TRBJ2-7,TRBV7-9,TGTGCCAGCAGCCCGGGACTAGCGGAATACGAGCAGTACTTC,CASSPGLAEYEQYF
.,many,TRBJ2-7,TRBV15,TGTGCCACCAGCAGCAGCGGGTTCTCCTACGAGCAGTACTTC,CATSSSGFSYEQYF
TRBD1,many,TRBJ1-4,TRBV7-8,TGTGCCACCCGGGCCAGGGGGCGAAGTGAAAAACTGTTTTTT,CATRARGRSEKLFF
.,many,TRBJ2-1,TRBV5-1,TGCGCCAGCAGCCCGAGAGGTGCGGACCTAATCGGAAATGAGCAGTTCTTC,CASSPRGADLIGNEQFF
.,many,TRBJ2-1,TRBV6-1,TGTGCCAGCAGTGAAGCTTTGAATGAGCAGTTCTTC,CASSEALNEQFF
.,many,TRBJ2-7,TRBV7-8,TGTGCCAGCAGCGCAACCCCCCCCTCCTACGAGCAGTACTTC,CASSATPPSYEQYF
.,few,TRBJ2-3,TRBV30,TGTGCCTGGAGTGTAGTTCCCGGGAACACAGATACGCAGTATTTT,CAWSVVPGNTDTQYF
.,few,TRBJ2-1,TRBV27,TGTGCCAGCAGTTTACCTAACAATGAGCAGTTCTTC,CASSLPNNEQFF
.,many,TRBJ2-5,TRBV6-5,TGTGCCAGCAGTTACCGGAAGACCCAGTACTTC,CASSYRKTQYF
TRBD1,many,TRBJ2-5,TRBV7-3,TGTGCCAGCAGCTTAACGGGACAGGCGGGAAGAGAGACCCAGTACTTC,CASSLTGQAGRETQYF
TRBD1,many,TRBJ2-4,TRBV4-3,TGCGCCAGCAGCCAAGAACTCCCTTCAACAGGGGGGCGACAGAACATTCAGTACTTC,CASSQELPSTGGRQNIQYF
.,few,TRBJ2-7,TRBV6-5,TGTGCCAGCAGTTTCCAGAAGCTATACGAGCAGTACTTC,CASSFQKLYEQYF
TRBD2,many,TRBJ2-7,TRBV6-4,TGTGCCAGCAGTAACCTTGGACTAGCGGGAGAGGGGAGCTCCTACGAGCAGTACTTC,CASSNLGLAGEGSSYEQYF
.,few,TRBJ2-2,TRBV10-2,TGCGCCAGCAGCCGGGACTCCTGGACCGGGGAGCTGTTTTTT,CASSRDSWTGELFF
.,many,TRBJ2-1,TRBV6-5,TGTGCCAGCAGTTCTGTGATCAATGAGCAGTTCTTC,CASSSVINEQFF
.,many,TRBJ2-7,TRBV7-8,TGTGCCAGCAGCGGATCCTCCGGGGACACCTACGAGCAGTACTTC,CASSGSSGDTYEQYF